The 13 T cell receptor beta chains below come from one sample, sequenced in a study of control samples from healthy donors and cancer patients. Measured with immunoSEQ multiplex PCR; TCRdb has only the in-frame clones, and not every one. Counted here are roughly 100,000 clones, approximately 90% occurring once; the ten biggest clones make up around 0.95%. Specimen: blood. The receptor set was obtained from a woman under 40 in good health.

V gene TRBV1 combines with J gene TRBJ2-1; TRBD2 is taken as the D call from the table, unchecked against the DNA. TRBV1 is recorded as a pseudogene. The CDR3 sequence is 15 residues long. For the CDR3, the DNA is TGCACCAGCAGCGGGACTAGCGAATCCTACAATGAGCAGTTCTTC. Translated, it gives CTSSGTSESYNEQFF.

The V gene is TRBV7-2, the J gene TRBJ1-1; no clear D gene. Germline CDR1 SGHTA, CDR2 FQGNSA. The V end lost 8 bases, the J end lost 4 bases, and 11 bases lay between the germline ends. The CDR3 runs 12 residues. As DNA, the CDR3 is TGTGCCAGCCGGCTCGGCGGCACTGAAGCTTTCTTT. It is translated as CASRLGGTEAFF.

The V gene is TRBV5-4, the J gene TRBJ2-7; D assignment may be TRBD1 or TRBD2 (6 bases each). The CDR3 has 15 amino acids. V gave up 0 bases and J gave up 4 bases, with 14 bases separating them. Germline V gene lookup returns CDR1 SGHNT and CDR2 YYREEE (reference sequence). In DNA form, the CDR3 reads TGTGCCAGCAGCTTGGGTGGGGGGCGCCTGTACGAGCAGTACTTC. Its protein product is CASSLGGGRLYEQYF.

The V gene is TRBV5-1, the J gene TRBJ2-2; possibly TRBD2 for D (5 bases). The CDR3 sequence is 19 residues long. Germline CDR1 is SGHRS and CDR2 is YFSETQ. Trimming took 2 bases from V and 3 from J, leaving 23 bases between them. The CDR3 sequence is CASSFSLVGGTSYTGELFF. The DNA for the CDR3 is TGCGCCAGCAGCTTCTCGCTTGTCGGCGGAACTAGTTACACCGGGGAGCTGTTTTTT.

DNA of the CDR3: TGTGCCAGCAGTACCCCATCCCTAGGAGGAGCTTTCTTT. Its protein product is CASSTPSLGGAFF. The chain uses TRBV6-5 and TRBJ1-1; unclear D gene. From germline, CDR1 is MNHEY and CDR2 SVGAGI. V dropped 5 bases and J dropped 10 bases, with 17 bases sitting between them. This CDR3 comprises 13 residues.

This chain joins TRBV28 and TRBJ1-2, with a tentative D call TRBD1 (5 bases). The CDR3 length is 12 residues. The germline V gene encodes CDR1 MDHEN and CDR2 SYDVKM. Trimming pared 7 bases from V and 7 bases from J, leaving 13 bases between. CDR3 sequence: CASNPRVGGYTF. CDR3 nucleotides: TGTGCCAGCAATCCCAGGGTTGGTGGCTACACCTTC.

This chain joins TRBV27 and TRBJ1-1; D might be TRBD1 (6 bases). Germline assignment: CDR1 MNHEY and CDR2 SMNVEV (reference sequence). Trimming took 3 bases from V and 1 from J, leaving 9 bases between them. The CDR3 totals 14 residues. CDR3 in amino acids: CASSFDRKNTEAFF. In DNA form, the CDR3 reads TGTGCCAGCAGTTTTGACAGGAAGAACACTGAAGCTTTCTTT.

The chain is built from TRBV3-1 (or the pseudogene TRBV3-2) and TRBJ2-1; possible D gene TRBD2, 6 bases. Trimming removed 3 bases from V and 0 bases from J, with 21 bases in between. The CDR3 is 19 amino acids. CDR1 and CDR2 from the germline V gene are LGHDT and YNNKEL (reference sequence). This CDR3 reads CASSHPQHMGLHSYNEQFF. As DNA, the CDR3 is TGTGCCAGCAGCCATCCCCAGCACATGGGACTCCACTCCTACAATGAGCAGTTCTTC.

The chain employs TRBV5-1 and TRBJ1-2, with D perhaps TRBD1 (6 bases). V was trimmed by 1 base and J by 6 bases, leaving 16 bases between them. This CDR3 is built from 15 residues. Germline V gene data show CDR1 as SGHRS and CDR2 as YFSETQ. The CDR3, as DNA: TGCGCCAGCAGCTTGACTCGGACAGAGAGAGATGGCTACACCTTC. Protein sequence: CASSLTRTERDGYTF.

A note on this clone: Other nucleotide sequences from this sample produce the same CDR3. This chain joins TRBV27 and TRBJ2-2; 7 bases map to TRBD2. V was clipped by 4 bases and J by 1 base; unmatched bases: 9. Looked up from germline, CDR1 is MNHEY and CDR2 is SMNVEV (reference sequence). The CDR3 extends over 17 amino acids. The CDR3 bases are TGTGCCAGCAGTTCATGGGGGAGGGGTGGGAACACCGGGGAGCTGTTTTTT. It is translated as CASSSWGRGGNTGELFF.

The chain has TRBV30 and TRBJ1-5; tentatively, D is TRBD1 (5 bases). V was shortened by 0 bases and J by 0 bases, with 15 bases between the two germline ends. This CDR3 spans 17 amino acids. Per germline, CDR1 GTSNPN and CDR2 SVGIG (reference sequence). The CDR3 DNA reads as TGTGCCTGGAGTGTGGCTCGGCAGGGTTATAGCAATCAGCCCCAGCATTTT. Encoded protein: CAWSVARQGYSNQPQHF. Full variable domain (missing parts from reference TRBV30 and TRBJ1-5): SQTIHQWPATLVQPVGSPLSLECTVEGTSNPNLYWYRQAAGRGLQLLFYSVGIGQISSEVPQNLSASRPQDRQFILSSKKLLLSDSGFYLCAWSVARQGYSNQPQHFGDGTRLSIL.

V gene TRBV5-4 combines with J gene TRBJ2-5; 9 positions match TRBD2. V was clipped by 4 bases and J by 2 bases; unmatched bases: 12. Germline V gene lookup returns CDR1 SGHNT and CDR2 YYREEE (reference sequence). The CDR3 consists of 17 residues. The CDR3 region has the DNA TGTGCCAGCAGCCACGCCCAATCTAGCGGGACACAAGAGACCCAGTACTTC. It translates to CASSHAQSSGTQETQYF.

The chain is built from TRBV6-1 and TRBJ2-3; D remains ambiguous. The CDR3 has 16 amino acids. Germline loops: CDR1 MNHNS, CDR2 SASEGT. V was clipped by 1 base and J by 1 base, with 12 bases between them. The DNA for the CDR3 is TGTGCCAGCAGTGAAGGGCCCCGGTCCGGCACAGATACGCAGTATTTT. Its protein is CASSEGPRSGTDTQYF.